The T cell receptor beta chain under discussion was sequenced for a study of cytomegalovirus exposure and HLA in healthy donors. Samples came from healthy bone marrow donors. Despite likely unrecorded immune exposures, the donors were nominally healthy at the time of sampling. Study-wide results and limits: An analysis done earlier found most TCR beta V segments productive about 87% or about 30% of the time.

About this clone itself: Its antigen is not known. This likely comes from a read error, as the CDR3 has no conserved phenylalanine or tryptophan at its end. The DNA is omitted, as the CDR3 cannot be located on it reliably, and the CDR3 follows TCRdb's listing.

The PCR was carried out with 60 Vbeta primers and 13 Jbeta primers. Produced via immunoSEQ multiplex PCR; TCRdb's table is partial and in-frame only. The repertoire consists of approximately 200,000 clones, with 81% occurring once and the leading ten covering around 2.2%. The CDR3 is 11 amino acids in total, end residues counted. The sequence was obtained from a woman aged 18 to 35 in good health and CMV-seropositive. The sequenced sample consisted of PBMCs. The rearrangement joins TRBV21-1 to TRBJ1-1; the table gives TRBD1 as D, unverified against the DNA. TRBV21-1 is a pseudogene locus. Here the CDR3 reads CASSGRAGTAV.